The present T cell receptor (beta chain) was sequenced within a study of CDR3 diversity in severe acne. TCRdb re-called the PCR reads with MiXCR, one entry per CDR3 protein. Of around 100,000 distinct CDR3 sequences listed, roughly 51% were seen once; the top ten hold around an eighth. Only a few counts were recorded for this clonotype. The V segment lost 3 bases and the J segment 0 bases; nucleotides outside the gene matches: 3. This CDR3 spans 16 amino acids. Germline loops: CDR1 SGHRS, CDR2 YFSETQ. Sequenced material: blood. The V and J genes are TRBV5-1 and TRBJ2-2, with 9 bases aligning to TRBD2. This receptor was identified in a male donor with acne. CDR3 DNA: TGCGCCAGCAGCTCCGGACTAGCGACGAACACCGGGGAGCTGTTTTTT. This codes for CASSSGLATNTGELFF.